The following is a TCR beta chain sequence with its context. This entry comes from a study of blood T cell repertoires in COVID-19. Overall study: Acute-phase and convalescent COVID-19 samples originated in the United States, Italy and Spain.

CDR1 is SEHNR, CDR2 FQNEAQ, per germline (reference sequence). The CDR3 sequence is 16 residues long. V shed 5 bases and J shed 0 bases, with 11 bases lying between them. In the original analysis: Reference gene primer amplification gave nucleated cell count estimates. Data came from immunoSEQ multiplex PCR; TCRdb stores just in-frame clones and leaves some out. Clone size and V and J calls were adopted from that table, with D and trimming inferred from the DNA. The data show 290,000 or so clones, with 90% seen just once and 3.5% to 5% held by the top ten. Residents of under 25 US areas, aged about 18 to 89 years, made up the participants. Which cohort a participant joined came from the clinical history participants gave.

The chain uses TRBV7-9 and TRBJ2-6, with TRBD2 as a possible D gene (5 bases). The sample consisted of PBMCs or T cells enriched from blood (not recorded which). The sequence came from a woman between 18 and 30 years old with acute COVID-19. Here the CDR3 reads CASSHSVPSGANVLTF. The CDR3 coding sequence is TGTGCCAGCAGCCATAGCGTCCCCTCTGGGGCCAACGTCCTGACTTTC.